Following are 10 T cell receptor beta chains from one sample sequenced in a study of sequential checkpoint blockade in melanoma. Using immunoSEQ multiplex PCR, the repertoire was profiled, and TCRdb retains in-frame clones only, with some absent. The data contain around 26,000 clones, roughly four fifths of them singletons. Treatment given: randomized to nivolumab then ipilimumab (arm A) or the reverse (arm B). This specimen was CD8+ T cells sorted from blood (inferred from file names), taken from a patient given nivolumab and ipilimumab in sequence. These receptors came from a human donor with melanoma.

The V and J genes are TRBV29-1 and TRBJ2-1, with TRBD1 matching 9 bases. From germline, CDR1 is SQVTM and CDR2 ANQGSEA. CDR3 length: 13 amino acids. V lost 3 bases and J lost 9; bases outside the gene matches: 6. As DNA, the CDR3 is TGCAGCGTTGAGGACAGGGGACAGAGTGAGCAGTTCTTC. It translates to CSVEDRGQSEQFF.

CDR3 coding DNA: TGTGCCAGCAGCCGCGCGGGACTAGCGAACTCCTACGAGCAGTACTTC. Protein: CASSRAGLANSYEQYF. V usage is TRBV7-2 and J usage is TRBJ2-7, with 10 bases that match TRBD2. The CDR3 is 16 residues long. Germline lookup yields CDR1 SGHTA and CDR2 FQGNSA. Germline trimming cut 5 bases from V and 0 bases from J; bases unmatched to any gene: 7.

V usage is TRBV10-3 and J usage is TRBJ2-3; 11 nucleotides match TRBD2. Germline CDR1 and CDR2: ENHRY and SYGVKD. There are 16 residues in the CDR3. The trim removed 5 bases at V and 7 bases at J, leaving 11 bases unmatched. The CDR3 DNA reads TGTGCCATCAGTTATATTAGCGGGAGGGCCGTTAATACGCAGTATTTT. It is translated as CAISYISGRAVNTQYF.

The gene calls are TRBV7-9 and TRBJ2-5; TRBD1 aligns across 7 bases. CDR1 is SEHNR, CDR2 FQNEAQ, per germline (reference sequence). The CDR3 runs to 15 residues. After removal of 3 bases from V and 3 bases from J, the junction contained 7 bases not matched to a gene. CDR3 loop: CASSFPIQGKETQYF. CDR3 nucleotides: TGTGCCAGCAGCTTTCCGATACAGGGGAAAGAGACCCAGTACTTC.

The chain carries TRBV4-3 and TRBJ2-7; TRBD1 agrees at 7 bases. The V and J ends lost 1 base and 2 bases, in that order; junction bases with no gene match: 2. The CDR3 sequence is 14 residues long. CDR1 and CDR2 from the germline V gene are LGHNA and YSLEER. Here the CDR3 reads CASSQGDSAYEQYF. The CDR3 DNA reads TGCGCCAGCAGCCAAGGGGACAGTGCCTACGAGCAGTACTTC.

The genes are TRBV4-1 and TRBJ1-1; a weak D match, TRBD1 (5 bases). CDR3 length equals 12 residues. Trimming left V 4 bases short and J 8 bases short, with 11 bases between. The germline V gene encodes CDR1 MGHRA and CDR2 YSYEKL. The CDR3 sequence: CASSLGAGEAFF. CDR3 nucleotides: TGCGCCAGCAGCCTAGGGGCGGGAGAAGCTTTCTTT.

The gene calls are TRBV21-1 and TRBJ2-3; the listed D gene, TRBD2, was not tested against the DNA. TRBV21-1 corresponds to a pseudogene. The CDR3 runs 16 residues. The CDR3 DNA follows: TGTGCCAGCAGCGGGAGGACTAGCGGGAGACCAGATACGCAGTATTTT. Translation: CASSGRTSGRPDTQYF.

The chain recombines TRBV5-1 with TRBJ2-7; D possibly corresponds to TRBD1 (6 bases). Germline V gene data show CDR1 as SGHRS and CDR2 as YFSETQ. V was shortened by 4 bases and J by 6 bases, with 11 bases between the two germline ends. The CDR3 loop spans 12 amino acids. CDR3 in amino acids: CASSPRGSEQYF. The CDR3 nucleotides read TGCGCCAGCAGCCCTAGGGGGTCCGAGCAGTACTTC.

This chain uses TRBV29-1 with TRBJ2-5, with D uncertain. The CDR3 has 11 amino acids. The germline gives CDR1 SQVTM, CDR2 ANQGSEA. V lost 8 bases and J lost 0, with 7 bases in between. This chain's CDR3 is CSPVYQETQYF. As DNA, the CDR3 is TGCAGCCCCGTGTACCAAGAGACCCAGTACTTC.

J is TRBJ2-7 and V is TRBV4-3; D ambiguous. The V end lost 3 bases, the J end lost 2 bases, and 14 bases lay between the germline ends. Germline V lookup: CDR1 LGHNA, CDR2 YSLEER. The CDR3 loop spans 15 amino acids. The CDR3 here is CASSQGTVLAYEQYF. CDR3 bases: TGCGCCAGCAGCCAGGGTACAGTTCTTGCCTACGAGCAGTACTTC.